The subject of this entry is one TCR beta chain. The antigen remains unidentified. This CDR3 contains 16 residues. The V gene lost 5 bases and the J gene lost 3 bases, with 17 bases spanning the gap. Germline CDR1 SNHLY, CDR2 FYNNEI. This record comes from a study of PD-1 blockade in classical Hodgkin lymphoma. Notes on the study in general: Patients were excluded if nivolumab began under 1 year after ASCT (the autologous transplant). At C4D1, TCR diversity had climbed significantly for CD4+ cells, though not for CD8+ cells.

Each and every patient relapsed after autologous stem cell transplantation, and patients got differing brentuximab vedotin exposure. Negative selection with magnets was how CD8+ T cells were isolated from the thawed PBMCs. The data were produced by immunoSEQ multiplex PCR, yet TCRdb's version contains in-frame clones alone and is incomplete. The top ten clones hold approximately 6.7% of a sample with 25,000 to 30,000 clones, 88% of them seen once. This TCR was recovered from a human donor with classical Hodgkin lymphoma. The source was CD8+ T cells from blood, collected at baseline. The V call is TRBV2, the J call TRBJ2-1; perhaps TRBD1 as D (6 bases). Here the CDR3 reads CASSPPGQLDYNEQFF. CDR3 DNA: TGTGCCAGCAGTCCCCCCGGACAGTTAGACTACAATGAGCAGTTCTTC.